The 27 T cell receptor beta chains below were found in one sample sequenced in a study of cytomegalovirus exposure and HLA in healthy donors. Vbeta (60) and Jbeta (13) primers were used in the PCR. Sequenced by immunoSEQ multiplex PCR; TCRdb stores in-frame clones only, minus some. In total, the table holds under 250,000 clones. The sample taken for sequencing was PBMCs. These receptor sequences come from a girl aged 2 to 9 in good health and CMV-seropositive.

CDR3 bases: TGTGCCAGCAGCTTAGAGGAGGGAGGGTCCTACGAGCAGTACTTC. Encoded protein: CASSLEEGGSYEQYF. This rearrangement joins TRBV7-8 to TRBJ2-7, with 7 bases fitting TRBD2. Trimming took 1 base from V and 1 from J; bases not matched to a gene: 4. The length of the CDR3 is 15 residues. Germline V lookup: CDR1 SGHVS, CDR2 FQNEAQ.

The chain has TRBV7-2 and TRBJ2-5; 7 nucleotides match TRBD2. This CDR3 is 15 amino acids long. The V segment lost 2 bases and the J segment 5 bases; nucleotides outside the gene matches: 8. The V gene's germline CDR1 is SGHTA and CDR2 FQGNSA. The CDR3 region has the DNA TGTGCCAGCAGCTTAATAGGACTAGTGTGGGAGACCCAGTACTTC. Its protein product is CASSLIGLVWETQYF. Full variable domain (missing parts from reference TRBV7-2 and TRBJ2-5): GAGVSQSPSNKVTEKGKDVELRCDPISGHTALYWYRQSLGQGLEFLIYFQGNSAPDKSGLPSDRFSAERTGGSVSTLTIQRTQQEDSAVYLCASSLIGLVWETQYFGPGTRLLVL.

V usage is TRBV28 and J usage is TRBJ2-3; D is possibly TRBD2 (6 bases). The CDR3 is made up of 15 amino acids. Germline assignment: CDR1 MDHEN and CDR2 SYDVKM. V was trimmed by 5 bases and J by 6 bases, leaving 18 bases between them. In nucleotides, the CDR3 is TGTGCCAGCAGTCCCCCCCGGAGGGTAGTGGATACGCAGTATTTT. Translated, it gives CASSPPRRVVDTQYF.

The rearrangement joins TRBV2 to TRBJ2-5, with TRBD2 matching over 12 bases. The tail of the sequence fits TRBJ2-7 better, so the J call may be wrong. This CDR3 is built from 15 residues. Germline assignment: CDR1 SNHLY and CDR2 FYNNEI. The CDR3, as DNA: TGTGCCAGCAGTGATTTAGGACTAGCGGGATCCGAGCAGTACTTC. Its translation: CASSDLGLAGSEQYF.

Here the CDR3 reads CAWSVRGTGGSSQHF. In DNA, the CDR3 is TGTGCCTGGAGTGTACGGGGGACAGGGGGGTCGTCCCAGCATTTT. The chain employs TRBV30 and TRBJ1-5; 11 positions agree with TRBD1. From germline, CDR1 is GTSNPN and CDR2 SVGIG (reference sequence). This CDR3 region has 15 residues. Trimming at V came to 0 bases and at J to 11 bases, leaving 9 bases not matched to a gene.

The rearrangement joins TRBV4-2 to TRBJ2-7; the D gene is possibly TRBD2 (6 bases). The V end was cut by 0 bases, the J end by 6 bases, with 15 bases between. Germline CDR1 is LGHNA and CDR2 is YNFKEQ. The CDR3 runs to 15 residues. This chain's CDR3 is CASSQDSAGRGEQYF. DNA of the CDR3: TGTGCCAGCAGCCAAGATTCGGCGGGAAGGGGCGAGCAGTACTTC.

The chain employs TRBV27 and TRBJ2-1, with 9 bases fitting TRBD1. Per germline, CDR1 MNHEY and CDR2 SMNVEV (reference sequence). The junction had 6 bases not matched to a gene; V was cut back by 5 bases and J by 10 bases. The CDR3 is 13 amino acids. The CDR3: CASSPGQGSEQFF. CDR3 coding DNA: TGTGCCAGCAGTCCCGGACAGGGGTCGGAGCAGTTCTTC.

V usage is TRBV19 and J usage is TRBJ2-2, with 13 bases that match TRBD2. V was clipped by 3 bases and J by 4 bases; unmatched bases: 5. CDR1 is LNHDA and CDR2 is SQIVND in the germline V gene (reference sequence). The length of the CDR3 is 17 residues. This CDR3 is CASSMGTSGRGTGELFF. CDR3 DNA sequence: TGTGCCAGTAGTATGGGAACTAGCGGGAGGGGCACCGGGGAGCTGTTTTTT.

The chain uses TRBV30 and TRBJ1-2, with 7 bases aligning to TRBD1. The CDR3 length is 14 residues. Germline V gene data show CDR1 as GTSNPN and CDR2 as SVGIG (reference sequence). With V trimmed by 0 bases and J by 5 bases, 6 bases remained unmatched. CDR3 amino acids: CAWSVKGQLYGYTF. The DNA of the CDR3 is TGTGCCTGGAGTGTAAAGGGACAGCTGTATGGCTACACCTTC.

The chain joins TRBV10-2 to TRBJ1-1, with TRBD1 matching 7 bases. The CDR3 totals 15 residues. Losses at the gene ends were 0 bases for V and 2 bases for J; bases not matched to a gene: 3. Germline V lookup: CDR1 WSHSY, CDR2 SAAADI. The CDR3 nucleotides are TGCGCCAGCAGTGAGTCGAACAGGGGAAACACTGAAGCTTTCTTT. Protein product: CASSESNRGNTEAFF.

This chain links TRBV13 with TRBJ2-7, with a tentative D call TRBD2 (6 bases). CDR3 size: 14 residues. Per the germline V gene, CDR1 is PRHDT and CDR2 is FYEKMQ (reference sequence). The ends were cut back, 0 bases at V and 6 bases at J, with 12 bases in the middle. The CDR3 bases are TGTGCCAGCAGCTTAGGCCGGCGGGAAGGCGAGCAGTACTTC. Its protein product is CASSLGRREGEQYF. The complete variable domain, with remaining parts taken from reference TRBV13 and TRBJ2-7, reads AAGVIQSPRHLIKEKRETATLKCYPIPRHDTVYWYQQGPGQDPQFLISFYEKMQSDKGSIPDRFSAQQFSDYHSELNMSSLELGDSALYFCASSLGRREGEQYFGPGTRLTVT.

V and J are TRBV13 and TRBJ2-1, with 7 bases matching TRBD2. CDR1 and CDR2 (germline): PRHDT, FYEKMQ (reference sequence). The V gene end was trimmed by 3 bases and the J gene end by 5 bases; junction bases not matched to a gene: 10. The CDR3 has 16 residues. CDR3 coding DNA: TGTGCCAGCAGCTTGCGGGCAAGCGGGAAAAACAATGAGCAGTTCTTC. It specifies CASSLRASGKNNEQFF.

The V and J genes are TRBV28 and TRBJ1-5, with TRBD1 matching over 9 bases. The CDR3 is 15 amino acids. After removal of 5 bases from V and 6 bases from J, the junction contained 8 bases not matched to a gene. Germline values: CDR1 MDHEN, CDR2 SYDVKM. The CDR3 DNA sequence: TGTGCCAGCAGTGGGGGGGACAGGGTAACTCAGCCCCAGCATTTT. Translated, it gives CASSGGDRVTQPQHF. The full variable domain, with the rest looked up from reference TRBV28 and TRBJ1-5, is DVKVTQSSRYLVKRTGEKVFLECVQDMDHENMFWYRQDPGLGLRLIYFSYDVKMKEKGDIPEGYSVSREKKERFSLILESASTNQTSMYLCASSGGDRVTQPQHFGDGTRLSIL.

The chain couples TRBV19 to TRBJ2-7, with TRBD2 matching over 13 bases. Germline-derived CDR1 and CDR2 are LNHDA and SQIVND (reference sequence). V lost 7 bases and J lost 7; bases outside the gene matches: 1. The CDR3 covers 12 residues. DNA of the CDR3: TGTGCCAGTATGGGACTAGCGGGAGAGCAGTACTTC. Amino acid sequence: CASMGLAGEQYF.

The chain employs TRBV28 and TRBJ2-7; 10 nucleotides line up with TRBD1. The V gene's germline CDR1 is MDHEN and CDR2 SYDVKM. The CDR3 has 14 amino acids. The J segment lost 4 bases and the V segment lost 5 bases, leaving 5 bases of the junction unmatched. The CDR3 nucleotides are TGTGCCAGCAGTCCCGGGACAGGGGTGTACGAGCAGTACTTC. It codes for CASSPGTGVYEQYF.

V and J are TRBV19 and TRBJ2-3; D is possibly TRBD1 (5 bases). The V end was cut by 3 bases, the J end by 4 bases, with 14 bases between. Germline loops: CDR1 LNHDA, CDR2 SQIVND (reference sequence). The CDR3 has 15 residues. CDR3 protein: CASSIFPGLADTQYF. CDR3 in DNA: TGTGCCAGTAGTATTTTTCCAGGGCTGGCAGATACGCAGTATTTT. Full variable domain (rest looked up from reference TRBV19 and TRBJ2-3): DGGITQSPKYLFRKEGQNVTLSCEQNLNHDAMYWYRQDPGQGLRLIYYSQIVNDFQKGDIAEGYSVSREKKESFPLTVTSAQKNPTAFYLCASSIFPGLADTQYFGPGTRLTVL.

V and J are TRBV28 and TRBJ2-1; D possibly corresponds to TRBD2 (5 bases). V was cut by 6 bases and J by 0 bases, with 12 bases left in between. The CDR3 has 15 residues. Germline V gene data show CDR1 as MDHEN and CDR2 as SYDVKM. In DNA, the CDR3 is TGTGCCAGCAGGAAGGGAGTGCTCTCCTACAATGAGCAGTTCTTC. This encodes CASRKGVLSYNEQFF.

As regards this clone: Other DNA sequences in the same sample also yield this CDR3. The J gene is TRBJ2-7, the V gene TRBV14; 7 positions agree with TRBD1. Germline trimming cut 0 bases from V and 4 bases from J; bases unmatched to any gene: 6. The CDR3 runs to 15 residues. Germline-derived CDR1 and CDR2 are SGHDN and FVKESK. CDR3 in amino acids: CASSQDPGTEYEQYF. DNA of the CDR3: TGTGCCAGCAGCCAAGACCCCGGGACAGAATACGAGCAGTACTTC. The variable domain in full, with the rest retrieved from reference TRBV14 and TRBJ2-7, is EAGVTQFPSHSVIEKGQTVTLRCDPISGHDNLYWYRRVMGKEIKFLLHFVKESKQDESGMPNNRFLAERTGGTYSTLKVQPAELEDSGVYFCASSQDPGTEYEQYFGPGTRLTVT.

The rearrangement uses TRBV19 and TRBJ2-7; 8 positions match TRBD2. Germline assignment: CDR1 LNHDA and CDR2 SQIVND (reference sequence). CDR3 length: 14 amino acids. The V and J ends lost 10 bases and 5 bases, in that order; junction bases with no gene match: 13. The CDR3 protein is CATRMGSGTHEQYF. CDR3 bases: TGTGCCACCCGAATGGGTAGCGGGACCCACGAGCAGTACTTC.

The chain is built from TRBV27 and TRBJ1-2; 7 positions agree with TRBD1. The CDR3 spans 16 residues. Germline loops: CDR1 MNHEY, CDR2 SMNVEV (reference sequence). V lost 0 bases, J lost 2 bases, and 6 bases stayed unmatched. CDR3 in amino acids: CASSLSFSTGNYGYTF. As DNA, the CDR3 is TGTGCCAGCAGTTTATCCTTCTCGACAGGGAACTATGGCTACACCTTC.

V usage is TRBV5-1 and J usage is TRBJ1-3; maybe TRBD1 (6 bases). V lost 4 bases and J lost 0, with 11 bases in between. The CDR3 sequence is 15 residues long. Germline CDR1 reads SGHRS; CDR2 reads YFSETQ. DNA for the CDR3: TGCGCCAGCAGCCGGGACACAGACTCTGGAAACACCATATATTTT. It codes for CASSRDTDSGNTIYF.

CDR3 nucleotide sequence: TGTGCCAGCAGTAGGGGGCCGAACTATGGCTACACCTTC. It yields the protein CASSRGPNYGYTF. The gene calls are TRBV27 and TRBJ1-2; TRBD1 aligns across 7 bases. This CDR3 has 13 amino acids. V gave up 5 bases and J gave up 2 bases; unmatched junction bases: 2. Germline values: CDR1 MNHEY, CDR2 SMNVEV (reference sequence).

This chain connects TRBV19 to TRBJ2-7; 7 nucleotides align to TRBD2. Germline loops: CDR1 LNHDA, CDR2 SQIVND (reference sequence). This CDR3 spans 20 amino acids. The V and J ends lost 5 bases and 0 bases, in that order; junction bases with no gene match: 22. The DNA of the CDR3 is TGTGCCAGTAGTCCGGTCTCTGCGGGAGACCAAGAACAGAGCTCCTACGAGCAGTACTTC. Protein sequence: CASSPVSAGDQEQSSYEQYF.

DNA of the CDR3: TGCGCCAGCAGCTCCAGCCGACCGGGGATGAACACTGAAGCTTTCTTT. Amino acids: CASSSSRPGMNTEAFF. This chain joins TRBV5-1 and TRBJ1-1; the D is unclear. Trimming stripped 3 bases from V and 0 bases from J, with 15 bases between. The germline gives CDR1 SGHRS, CDR2 YFSETQ. CDR3 length equals 16 residues.

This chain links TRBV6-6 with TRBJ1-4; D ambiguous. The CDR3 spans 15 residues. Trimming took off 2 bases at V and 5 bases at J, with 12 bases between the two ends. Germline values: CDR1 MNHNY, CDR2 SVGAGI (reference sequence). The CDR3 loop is CASSYGSWANEKLFF. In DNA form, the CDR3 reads TGTGCCAGCAGTTACGGGTCCTGGGCCAATGAAAAACTGTTTTTT.

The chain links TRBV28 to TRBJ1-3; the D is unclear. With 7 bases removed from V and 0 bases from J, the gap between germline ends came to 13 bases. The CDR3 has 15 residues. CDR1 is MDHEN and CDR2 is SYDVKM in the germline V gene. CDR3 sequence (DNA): TGTGCCAGCACTACACCCGGGAGCTCTGGAAACACCATATATTTT. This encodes CASTTPGSSGNTIYF.

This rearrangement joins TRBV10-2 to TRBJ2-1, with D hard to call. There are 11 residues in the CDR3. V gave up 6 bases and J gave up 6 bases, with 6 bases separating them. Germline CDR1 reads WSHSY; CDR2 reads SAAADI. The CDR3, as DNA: TGCGCCAGCAGCCCCTTCAATGAGCAGTTCTTC. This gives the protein CASSPFNEQFF.